This TCR beta chain was recovered during a study of cytomegalovirus exposure and HLA in healthy donors. Of note for this clone: Antigen unknown.

General study findings and limits: TCR beta sequences numbering 16,951 were associated with HLA alleles at 0.05 false discovery rate in a later analysis. CMV antigen specificity of three CMV-associated chains was confirmed in vitro. A missense variant in DCLRE1C was later tied to TCR beta V- and J-gene trimming.

The study ran its PCR with 60 Vbeta and 13 Jbeta primers. The repertoire was sequenced with immunoSEQ multiplex PCR; TCRdb's copy has only in-frame clones and lacks some. The sample records roughly 150,000 clones, almost 80% being singletons. Donors showed nominal health when sampled, although they likely had unrecorded immune exposures. This CDR3 has 15 amino acids. The germline gives CDR1 LGHNA, CDR2 YSLEER. The V end lost 1 base, the J end lost 5 bases, and 11 bases lay between the germline ends. Sequencing input: PBMCs. The TCR sequence derives from a man aged 25 to 45 in good health and CMV-seronegative. The rearrangement uses TRBV4-3 and TRBJ2-2, with D possibly TRBD1 on 6 matching bases. For the CDR3, the DNA is TGCGCCAGCAGCCAAGGCGACAGGACAACCGGGGAGCTGTTTTTT. It encodes CASSQGDRTTGELFF.